These T cell receptor beta chains were read from a single sample in a study of blood T cell repertoires in COVID-19. Assay: immunoSEQ multiplex PCR; the TCRdb copy retains only in-frame clones and omits some. The data show about 200,000 clones, around 83% seen once. The sequenced material came from peripheral blood. Receptor source: a human donor in a cohort sampled during active COVID-19. The CDR3 runs from the conserved cysteine through the conserved F or W. A D gene is named only where the DNA matches it firmly. Some rows have no size entry. The others give once, few or many, or a class for an expanded clone.

TRBJ1-2 TRBD1 TRBV27 NA TGTGCCAGCAGCCTGGACAGGGCGGGGCCCTATGGCTACACCTTC CASSLDRAGPYGYTF
TRBJ1-2 NA TRBV2 NA TGTGCCTCCAGTCCGGGATCCGGCTACACCTTC CASSPGSGYTF
TRBJ2-5 TRBD1 TRBV28 NA TGTGCCAGCGAGTCTTTAGGCAGGGGGCGAGGAGAGACCCAGTACTTC CASESLGRGRGETQYF
TRBJ2-7 NA TRBV7-9 NA TGTGCCAGCAGCTTAGTTCTAGTCGGAGCCGAGCAGTACTTC CASSLVLVGAEQYF
TRBJ2-1 TRBD2 TRBV2 NA TGTGCCAGCAGATTAGCGGGAGGAGTGTTCTTC CASRLAGGVFF
TRBJ2-7 NA TRBV27 NA TGTGCCAGCAGTTCGGACCTACGAGGGGAGCAGTACTTC CASSSDLRGEQYF
TRBJ1-1 NA TRBV10-3 few TGTGCCATCAGTGACAAGGGGTTGAACACTGAAGCTTTCTTT CAISDKGLNTEAFF
TRBJ2-1 NA TRBV6-1 NA TGTGCCAGCAGTGTCCTAACAGGGAGTTCCTACAATGAGCAGTTCTTC CASSVLTGSSYNEQFF
TRBJ2-4 TRBD2 TRBV5-4 NA TGTGCCAGCAGCATTGGGACTAGCGGGAGTCGAAACATTCAGTACTTC CASSIGTSGSRNIQYF
TRBJ2-5 TRBD1 TRBV18 NA TGTGCCAGCTCACCATCGTTAGGGACAGGGGGCGCGGAGACCCAGTACTTC CASSPSLGTGGAETQYF
TRBJ2-7 TRBD1 TRBV5-1 NA TGCGCCAGCAGCTTGGGGGACAGGGGCAAATCCTACGAGCAGTACTTC CASSLGDRGKSYEQYF
TRBJ2-5 NA TRBV15 NA TGTGCCACCAGCAGAGAGGTGGGCAGGGGCGCAGAGACCCAGTACTTC CATSREVGRGAETQYF
TRBJ1-2 TRBD1 TRBV4-2 NA TGTGCCAGCAGCCCAGCTACGGCGGAGGGGGCGTTCTATGGCTACACCTTC CASSPATAEGAFYGYTF
TRBJ2-3 TRBD2 TRBV28 NA TGTGCCAGCAGCCCGACTAGCGGGAGAATCGGGAGGGGGGACACAGATACGCAGTATTTT CASSPTSGRIGRGDTDTQYF